The 23 T cell receptor beta chains in this list originate from one sample, sequenced in a study of T cell changes during pregnancy in multiple sclerosis. Some clones are missing from TCRdb's copy, which holds only in-frame ones; the method was immunoSEQ multiplex PCR. The sample records about 100,000 clones, almost 95% being singletons. The source material was peripheral blood, sampled before pregnancy. All receptors come from a female donor with multiple sclerosis, enrolled in a pregnancy study.

This sequence joins TRBV7-2 and TRBJ2-1; 9 bases fit TRBD2. The CDR3 covers 20 residues. J gave up 7 bases and V 0 bases, and 19 bases lay outside the gene matches. The germline V gene has CDR1 SGHTA and CDR2 FQGNSA. CDR3 bases: TGTGCCAGCAGCTTAGCGCCTGGTTTCCCGCGGGAGGGCCTGGGGAATGAGCAGTTCTTC. This translates into CASSLAPGFPREGLGNEQFF. The complete variable domain, with remaining parts taken from reference TRBV7-2 and TRBJ2-1, reads GAGVSQSPSNKVTEKGKDVELRCDPISGHTALYWYRQSLGQGLEFLIYFQGNSAPDKSGLPSDRFSAERTGGSVSTLTIQRTQQEDSAVYLCASSLAPGFPREGLGNEQFFGPGTRLTVL.

V is TRBV18 and J is TRBJ2-7, with D perhaps matching TRBD2 (5 bases). The CDR3 contains 14 residues. The V and J ends lost 0 bases and 3 bases respectively, with 9 bases between them. Germline CDR1 reads KGHSH; CDR2 reads LQKENI. The CDR3 spells CASSPPVGGYEQYF. For the CDR3, the DNA is TGTGCCAGCTCACCACCGGTCGGAGGCTACGAGCAGTACTTC.

This clone was recorded only once. V gene TRBV5-4 combines with J gene TRBJ1-2; D unclear. The CDR3 is 15 residues long. V shed 0 bases and J shed 0 bases, with 9 bases lying between them. Germline lookup yields CDR1 SGHNT and CDR2 YYREEE (reference sequence). The CDR3 DNA follows: TGTGCCAGCAGCTTGGGAGGCCCTTCTAACTATGGCTACACCTTC. Translated: CASSLGGPSNYGYTF.

This clone was counted a single time. J is TRBJ1-5 and V is TRBV27; 7 bases match TRBD1. The V segment lost 0 bases and the J segment 4 bases; nucleotides outside the gene matches: 3. The CDR3 spans 15 residues. Germline V gives CDR1 MNHEY, CDR2 SMNVEV (reference sequence). The CDR3 nucleotides read TGTGCCAGCAGTTTATCAGGGGGCGGGAATCAGCCCCAGCATTTT. Translating it yields CASSLSGGGNQPQHF.

The CDR3 here is CASSSLAGSYNEQFF. The CDR3 nucleotides are TGTGCCAGCAGCTCCCTAGCGGGTTCCTACAATGAGCAGTTCTTC. This rearrangement joins TRBV7-3 to TRBJ2-1, with 8 bases lining up with TRBD2. The V gene's germline CDR1 is SGHTA and CDR2 FQGTGA. The CDR3 is 15 residues long. V shed 4 bases and J 1 base; nucleotides not matched to a gene: 3.

The chain recombines TRBV5-1 with TRBJ1-4; D ambiguous. CDR3 size: 14 residues. V lost 0 bases to trimming and J lost 5 bases, with 8 bases between them. Per germline, CDR1 SGHRS and CDR2 YFSETQ. CDR3 nucleotides: TGCGCCAGCAGCTTGGGAGGAGTAAATGAAAAACTGTTTTTT. It translates to CASSLGGVNEKLFF.

The genes are TRBV2 and TRBJ2-1; 9 bases are shared with TRBD2. Per the germline V gene, CDR1 is SNHLY and CDR2 is FYNNEI. Trimming removed 7 bases from V and 9 bases from J; junction bases left unmatched: 19. This CDR3 is 17 amino acids long. The CDR3, as DNA: TGTGCCAGCACCCAAGCGACCCAGCTAGCGGGGAGGACTGAGCAGTTCTTC. Its protein product is CASTQATQLAGRTEQFF.

This rearrangement joins TRBV27 to TRBJ2-2, with TRBD2 matching 8 bases. V shed 3 bases and J 6 bases; nucleotides not matched to a gene: 12. The CDR3 has 17 residues. The germline V gene encodes CDR1 MNHEY and CDR2 SMNVEV (reference sequence). The CDR3 DNA follows: TGTGCCAGCAGTTTTCGCGGGAGGCCCGGGGTACCCGGGGAGCTGTTTTTT. Its protein product is CASSFRGRPGVPGELFF.

The rearrangement joins TRBV6-1 to TRBJ2-7; no clear D. The CDR3 extends over 14 amino acids. The germline V gene encodes CDR1 MNHNS and CDR2 SASEGT. Trimming removed 4 bases at V and 4 bases at J, with 14 bases between. The CDR3 region has the DNA TGTGCCAGCAGTGTAACCGCCCTATCTTACGAGCAGTACTTC. Translated: CASSVTALSYEQYF.

This chain joins TRBV18 and TRBJ1-4; 7 bases fit TRBD1. Trimming took 3 bases from V and 3 from J; bases not matched to a gene: 1. This CDR3 region has 14 residues. Germline V lookup: CDR1 KGHSH, CDR2 LQKENI. The CDR3 reads CASSPGQPNEKLFF. For the CDR3, the DNA is TGTGCCAGCTCACCGGGACAGCCTAATGAAAAACTGTTTTTT.

The chain recombines TRBV5-1 with TRBJ2-7; D not certain. Germline CDR1 SGHRS, CDR2 YFSETQ. The CDR3 extends over 13 amino acids. Trimming took off 0 bases at V and 6 bases at J, with 10 bases between the two ends. CDR3 protein: CASSLDSPAEQYF. The CDR3 DNA follows: TGCGCCAGCAGCTTGGACAGTCCTGCCGAGCAGTACTTC. The complete variable domain, with remaining parts taken from reference TRBV5-1 and TRBJ2-7, reads KAGVTQTPRYLIKTRGQQVTLSCSPISGHRSVSWYQQTPGQGLQFLFEYFSETQRNKGNFPGRFSGRQFSNSRSEMNVSTLELGDSALYLCASSLDSPAEQYFGPGTRLTVT.

The V and J genes are TRBV18 and TRBJ1-4; perhaps TRBD1 as D (6 bases). The CDR3 is 15 amino acids. The V gene lost 3 bases and the J gene lost 8 bases, with 16 bases spanning the gap. Per the germline V gene, CDR1 is KGHSH and CDR2 is LQKENI. The CDR3 region has the DNA TGTGCCAGCTCACCCACCGGGACAATGGGGGAAAAACTGTTTTTT. Encoded protein: CASSPTGTMGEKLFF.

The CDR3: CASSVTGGDQPQHF. The CDR3, as DNA: TGCGCCAGCAGCGTAACAGGGGGCGATCAGCCCCAGCATTTT. The gene calls are TRBV4-1 and TRBJ1-5, with TRBD1 matching over 9 bases. This CDR3 region has 14 residues. The germline V gene encodes CDR1 MGHRA and CDR2 YSYEKL. J lost 5 bases, V lost 5 bases, and 4 bases had no gene match.

The chain combines TRBV4-1 with TRBJ2-7; 7 nucleotides align to TRBD1. This CDR3 is built from 15 residues. The V and J ends lost 1 base and 3 bases, in that order; junction bases with no gene match: 6. Germline CDR1 reads MGHRA; CDR2 reads YSYEKL. CDR3 nucleotide sequence: TGCGCCAGCAGCCAAGGGGACAGTCTATACTACGAGCAGTACTTC. Protein sequence: CASSQGDSLYYEQYF.

This chain links TRBV11-2 with TRBJ2-1; 7 nucleotides match TRBD2. The CDR3 runs 15 residues. Losses at the gene ends were 0 bases for V and 4 bases for J; bases not matched to a gene: 3. Germline V CDR1 and CDR2: SGHAT, FQNNGV. CDR3 coding DNA: TGTGCCAGCAGCTTAGAGTTCGGGGGGTACAATGAGCAGTTCTTC. Protein sequence: CASSLEFGGYNEQFF.

This clone was seen only once. The chain combines TRBV18 with TRBJ1-3; a weak D match, TRBD1 (5 bases). The CDR3 loop spans 16 amino acids. Germline assignment: CDR1 KGHSH and CDR2 LQKENI. The V end lost 2 bases, the J end lost 1 base, and 12 bases lay between the germline ends. CDR3 protein: CASSPRQLPSGNTIYF. CDR3 DNA sequence: TGTGCCAGCTCACCAAGACAGCTACCTTCTGGAAACACCATATATTTT.

The V call is TRBV28, the J call TRBJ1-3; possibly TRBD1 for D (5 bases). CDR3 length: 15 amino acids. Trimming cost V 0 bases and J 9 bases, with 15 bases left between them. Germline V lookup: CDR1 MDHEN, CDR2 SYDVKM. The CDR3 loop reads CASSLCHTGFCTIYF. The CDR3 nucleotides read TGTGCCAGCAGTTTATGCCATACAGGCTTTTGCACCATATATTTT. Full variable domain (rest looked up from reference TRBV28 and TRBJ1-3): DVKVTQSSRYLVKRTGEKVFLECVQDMDHENMFWYRQDPGLGLRLIYFSYDVKMKEKGDIPEGYSVSREKKERFSLILESASTNQTSMYLCASSLCHTGFCTIYFGEGSWLTVV.

The rearrangement links TRBV5-5 to TRBJ1-1; D is possibly TRBD1 (6 bases). CDR1 is SGHKS, CDR2 YYEKEE, per germline (reference sequence). V lost 4 bases to trimming and J lost 0 bases, with 13 bases between them. The CDR3 sequence is 15 residues long. The CDR3 DNA sequence: TGTGCCAGCAGCCTGGGGGGGCCTATGAACACTGAAGCTTTCTTT. Amino acids: CASSLGGPMNTEAFF.

This chain connects TRBV9 to TRBJ1-2, with TRBD1 matching 7 bases. Unmatched junction bases numbered 5, after V lost 3 bases and J lost 6 bases. The germline V gene has CDR1 SGDLS and CDR2 YYNGEE. The CDR3 covers 13 residues. CDR3 in amino acids: CASSARTGHGYTF. CDR3 DNA sequence: TGTGCCAGCAGCGCCCGGACAGGCCATGGCTACACCTTC.

The count of this clone is one. The rearrangement joins TRBV4-2 to TRBJ1-5; TRBD1 might be the D (6 bases). The germline V gene encodes CDR1 LGHNA and CDR2 YNFKEQ. There are 16 residues in the CDR3. Between the trimmed V and J ends, which lost 0 bases and 4 bases, there was a span of 13 bases. As DNA, the CDR3 is TGTGCCAGCAGCCAAGATCTGAACAGGGTTAATCAGCCCCAGCATTTT. Translating gives CASSQDLNRVNQPQHF.

This rearrangement joins TRBV5-1 to TRBJ2-7; D is perhaps TRBD2 (6 bases). The V and J ends lost 4 bases and 2 bases respectively, with 13 bases between them. CDR3 length: 14 amino acids. Germline lookup yields CDR1 SGHRS and CDR2 YFSETQ. The CDR3 reads CASSTVAEAYEQYF. CDR3 nucleotides: TGCGCCAGCAGCACGGTAGCGGAAGCCTACGAGCAGTACTTC.

The V gene is TRBV7-6, the J gene TRBJ2-2; unclear D gene. V was shortened by 4 bases and J by 6 bases, with 3 bases between the two germline ends. The CDR3 runs 11 residues. CDR1 SGHVS and CDR2 FNYEAQ come from the germline V gene. CDR3 sequence (DNA): TGTGCCAGCAGCTCTCCCGGGGAGCTGTTTTTT. Translating it yields CASSSPGELFF.

This clone was seen more than once but under ten times. J is TRBJ2-7 and V is TRBV27; D not resolved. CDR3 size: 13 residues. Germline CDR1 is MNHEY and CDR2 is SMNVEV (reference sequence). With 0 bases removed from V and 7 bases from J, the gap between germline ends came to 10 bases. The CDR3: CASSLSYGGEQYF. For the CDR3, the DNA is TGTGCCAGCAGTTTATCGTACGGCGGAGAGCAGTACTTC.